This T cell receptor beta chain was retrieved from a study of blood T cell repertoires in COVID-19. Per the authors' pipeline: Amplification of reference gene primers was used by the study to estimate nucleated cell counts. Some clones are missing from TCRdb's copy, which holds only in-frame ones; the method was immunoSEQ multiplex PCR. Clonal size and the V and J genes are those of that table, whereas D and trimming came from the DNA. Of roughly 290,000 clones in the sample, 70% to 90% are singletons; the top ten hold around 13%. J was trimmed by 6 bases and V by 5 bases; bases with no gene match: 10. CDR1 is SGHTA and CDR2 is FQGNSA in the germline V gene. This CDR3 has 16 amino acids.

Material: peripheral blood. This chain joins TRBV7-2 and TRBJ2-3; 11 bases align to TRBD1. The TCR originated in a woman aged 55-69 years with acute or convalescent COVID-19. CDR3 in DNA: TGTGCCAGCAGCCCCTCCGGGACAGGGGGGTGGGATACGCAGTATTTT. This gives the protein CASSPSGTGGWDTQYF.